Listed below are T cell receptor beta chains from one sample, sequenced in a study of cytomegalovirus exposure and HLA in healthy donors. Generated by immunoSEQ multiplex PCR, the TCRdb table keeps only in-frame clones and is missing some. The sample lists fewer than 90,000 clones; around 80% were seen once. Source material: PBMCs. All receptors come from a male donor in good health and CMV-seropositive. Both conserved end residues are part of each CDR3. D genes are given only for firm matches. Clone size is stated in some rows and not others, as once, few, many or a class when expanded.

d_call: .; j_call: TRBJ1-1; clone_size: .; v_call: TRBV7-6; cdr3_nt: TGTGCCAGCAGCTCCAAGGGGGGGGGAGGCACTGAAGCTTTCTTT; cdr3_aa: CASSSKGGGGTEAFF
d_call: .; j_call: TRBJ2-7; clone_size: .; v_call: TRBV2; cdr3_nt: TGTGCCAGCAGTGAAGCGCATCTAGGGAGGAGATTC; cdr3_aa: CASSEAHLGRRF
d_call: TRBD2; j_call: TRBJ2-1; clone_size: .; v_call: TRBV19; cdr3_nt: TGTGCCAGTAGAAATAGGACTAGCGGGAGAAACAATGAGCAGTTCTTC; cdr3_aa: CASRNRTSGRNNEQFF
d_call: TRBD1; j_call: TRBJ1-2; clone_size: .; v_call: TRBV28; cdr3_nt: TGTGCCAGCAGTTTTCCGGACAGGGCCGGCGGCACCTTC; cdr3_aa: CASSFPDRAGGTF
d_call: .; j_call: TRBJ1-5; clone_size: .; v_call: TRBV9; cdr3_nt: TGTGCCAGCAGCCTGGGGGGAGGGCCTAATCAGCCCCAGCATTTT; cdr3_aa: CASSLGGGPNQPQHF
d_call: TRBD1; j_call: TRBJ2-7; clone_size: .; v_call: TRBV7-2; cdr3_nt: TGTGCCAGCAGCGCTCGGACAGGGGGTGCCGAGCAGTACTTC; cdr3_aa: CASSARTGGAEQYF
d_call: .; j_call: TRBJ1-1; clone_size: few; v_call: TRBV20-1; cdr3_nt: TGCAGTGTTCGCGGGAACACTGAAGCTTTCTTT; cdr3_aa: CSVRGNTEAFF
d_call: TRBD2; j_call: TRBJ2-7; clone_size: .; v_call: TRBV19; cdr3_nt: TGTGCCAGTAGCGGGCTAGCGGGAGCCTACGAGCAGTACTTC; cdr3_aa: CASSGLAGAYEQYF
d_call: TRBD1; j_call: TRBJ1-4; clone_size: few; v_call: TRBV2; cdr3_nt: TGTGCCAGCAAAGCAGGGGGCTATGAAAAACTGTTTTTT; cdr3_aa: CASKAGGYEKLFF
d_call: .; j_call: TRBJ2-7; clone_size: .; v_call: TRBV7-2; cdr3_nt: TGTGCCAGCAGCACGAGACAGGTGGGGCACGAGCAGTACTTC; cdr3_aa: CASSTRQVGHEQYF
d_call: .; j_call: TRBJ2-7; clone_size: .; v_call: TRBV6-1; cdr3_nt: TGTGCCAGCCGACGGGTAGGGGATTTCCACGAGCAGTACTTC; cdr3_aa: CASRRVGDFHEQYF
d_call: .; j_call: TRBJ2-7; clone_size: .; v_call: TRBV5-4; cdr3_nt: TGTGCCAGCAGCTCCCCAGGCTCCGTCGAGCAGTACTTC; cdr3_aa: CASSSPGSVEQYF
d_call: TRBD1; j_call: TRBJ2-7; clone_size: .; v_call: TRBV4-2; cdr3_nt: TGTGCCAGCAGCCAGGACAGGGACCCTTCCTACGAGCAGTACTTC; cdr3_aa: CASSQDRDPSYEQYF
d_call: TRBD2; j_call: TRBJ2-7; clone_size: .; v_call: TRBV10-3; cdr3_nt: TGTGCCATCAGTGGTATGACTAGCGGGAGTATATACGAGCAGTACTTC; cdr3_aa: CAISGMTSGSIYEQYF
d_call: TRBD1; j_call: TRBJ2-7; clone_size: .; v_call: TRBV7-2; cdr3_nt: TGTGCCAGCAGCCCTCGGACAGGGGGTCTCGAGCAGTACTTC; cdr3_aa: CASSPRTGGLEQYF
d_call: .; j_call: TRBJ1-4; clone_size: .; v_call: TRBV7-6; cdr3_nt: TGTGCCAGCAGCGTCACTACCTTTGGCGAAAAACTGTTTTTT; cdr3_aa: CASSVTTFGEKLFF
d_call: TRBD1; j_call: TRBJ2-1; clone_size: few; v_call: TRBV4-3; cdr3_nt: TGCGCCAGCAGCCAAGATTGGACAGGGCGGACCTACAATGAGCAGTTCTTC; cdr3_aa: CASSQDWTGRTYNEQFF
d_call: .; j_call: TRBJ2-1; clone_size: .; v_call: TRBV21-1; cdr3_nt: TGTGCCAGCAGCAAAGTGGGAGGGAGGGGCGAATACAATGAGCAGTTCTTC; cdr3_aa: CASSKVGGRGEYNEQFF
d_call: .; j_call: TRBJ2-7; clone_size: .; v_call: TRBV29-1; cdr3_nt: TGCAGCGTGGGCGGGAACACCTACGAGCAGTACTTC; cdr3_aa: CSVGGNTYEQYF
d_call: TRBD1; j_call: TRBJ1-2; clone_size: .; v_call: TRBV30; cdr3_nt: TGTGCCTGGAGCTTGGGACAGCCCTATGGCTACACCTTC; cdr3_aa: CAWSLGQPYGYTF